A single sample is the source of the 32 T cell receptor beta chains below, sequenced in a study of blood T cells in healthy people across ages. Primers used in a second PCR of about 7 to 11 cycles were a sample-barcoded 5' primer and a J-beta primer mix. TCRdb analysed the 5' RACE reads with MiXCR anew, one entry per CDR3 protein. The sample consists of roughly 800,000 distinct CDR3 sequences, under 30% of them appearing once. The sample also formed part of further work on T cells of mothers and their children.

Sample: blood. The receptor source for this set is a boy between 10 and 17 years old in good health.

The chain carries TRBV6-6 and TRBJ2-1, with 8 bases matching TRBD1. The V gene's germline CDR1 is MNHNY and CDR2 SVGAGI (reference sequence). This CDR3 contains 15 residues. Losses at the gene ends were 4 bases for V and 5 bases for J; bases not matched to a gene: 7. Here the CDR3 reads CASSSDRVSNNEQFF. CDR3 coding DNA: TGTGCCAGCAGTTCGGACAGGGTATCCAACAATGAGCAGTTCTTC.

This chain links TRBV10-2 with TRBJ2-5; weak D call: TRBD1 (6 bases). V dropped 7 bases and J dropped 2 bases, with 11 bases sitting between them. This CDR3 is built from 13 residues. Germline lookup yields CDR1 WSHSY and CDR2 SAAADI. Here the CDR3 reads CASTLDRQETQYF. The CDR3 DNA is TGCGCCAGCACCCTGGACAGACAAGAGACCCAGTACTTC.

This clonotype appeared a single time. The genes are TRBV3-1 and TRBJ2-5; 10 bases agree with TRBD2. The junction had 7 bases not matched to a gene; V was cut back by 4 bases and J by 2 bases. The length of the CDR3 is 16 residues. Germline CDR1 LGHDT, CDR2 YNNKEL (reference sequence). CDR3 sequence: CASSLLAGALQETQYF. CDR3 DNA: TGTGCCAGCAGCCTCCTAGCGGGGGCCCTACAAGAGACCCAGTACTTC.

This clonotype was observed a few times. This rearrangement joins TRBV6-1 to TRBJ2-7; D is perhaps TRBD1 (6 bases). This CDR3 is 13 amino acids long. V was trimmed by 6 bases and J by 2 bases, leaving 11 bases between them. Germline loops: CDR1 MNHNS, CDR2 SASEGT. The CDR3 is CASRETGAYEQYF. Here the CDR3 DNA reads TGTGCCAGCAGAGAGACAGGAGCCTACGAGCAGTACTTC.

The gene calls are TRBV2 and TRBJ2-2; TRBD2 matches at 8 bases. This CDR3 has 14 residues. Germline V gives CDR1 SNHLY, CDR2 FYNNEI. J lost 8 bases, V lost 6 bases, and 8 bases had no gene match. CDR3 nucleotide sequence: TGTGCCAGCAGAAGCCTAGCGGGCCAAGGGGAGCTGTTTTTT. It specifies CASRSLAGQGELFF.

This clonotype was seen a few times. The chain carries TRBV12-3 or TRBV12-4 and TRBJ1-4; 8 nucleotides match TRBD1. The CDR3 runs to 15 residues. V shed 5 bases and J 7 bases; nucleotides not matched to a gene: 9. This CDR3 reads CASSLSQGVREKLFF. CDR3 nucleotide sequence: TGTGCCAGCAGTCTTTCACAGGGGGTTCGTGAAAAACTGTTTTTT.

The chain joins TRBV29-1 to TRBJ2-5; the match to TRBD2 covers 7 bases. This CDR3 is 15 amino acids long. Losses at the gene ends were 4 bases for V and 5 bases for J; bases not matched to a gene: 13. Germline values: CDR1 SQVTM, CDR2 ANQGSEA. The CDR3, as DNA: TGCAGCGTTGCGAATTCCCAGTCCGGGGGGGAGACCCAGTACTTC. Protein: CSVANSQSGGETQYF.

J is TRBJ2-1 and V is TRBV7-2, with TRBD2 identical over 8 bases. CDR1 is SGHTA, CDR2 FQGNSA, per germline. V trimming: 0 bases; J trimming: 3 bases; junction bases outside the gene matches: 4. This CDR3 spans 16 amino acids. The CDR3 DNA reads TGTGCCAGCAGCTTAGCAGGACTAGCACTCTACAATGAGCAGTTCTTC. Translated: CASSLAGLALYNEQFF.

The chain carries TRBV6-5 and TRBJ1-4, with a tentative D call TRBD1 (6 bases). V lost 5 bases and J lost 10, with 20 bases in between. The CDR3 is 15 residues long. From germline, CDR1 is MNHEY and CDR2 SVGAGI. CDR3 amino acids: CASSPSGGSYVKLFF. DNA of the CDR3: TGTGCCAGCAGTCCTTCGGGGGGCTCCTATGTAAAACTGTTTTTT.

This chain joins TRBV6-2 or TRBV6-3 and TRBJ2-7, with 8 nucleotides matching TRBD2. Germline values: CDR1 MNHEY, CDR2 SVGEGT. The V segment lost 4 bases and the J segment 0 bases; nucleotides outside the gene matches: 5. This CDR3 spans 15 amino acids. DNA of the CDR3: TGTGCCAGCAGTTCCTTAACTAGCGGCTCCTACGAGCAGTACTTC. Its translation is CASSSLTSGSYEQYF.

The V call is TRBV5-1, the J call TRBJ2-3; the D gene is possibly TRBD2 (7 bases). Germline lookup yields CDR1 SGHRS and CDR2 YFSETQ. This CDR3 has 14 residues. V dropped 8 bases and J dropped 2 bases, with 15 bases sitting between them. The CDR3, as DNA: TGCGCCAGTCGTGCGGGGGCCTTCACAGATACGCAGTATTTT. Amino acids: CASRAGAFTDTQYF.

For this clonotype: At one boundary the junction diverges from the germline segment, which might be a read error. The rearrangement uses TRBV12-3 or TRBV12-4 and TRBJ1-2; 12 positions agree with TRBD1. This CDR3 is 13 amino acids long. The CDR3 nucleotides are TGCGGTATCGGGACAGGGGGCGAATATGGCTACACCTTC. This sequence encodes CGIGTGGEYGYTF.

This chain uses TRBV3-1 with TRBJ2-6; no firm D call. The CDR3 loop spans 16 amino acids. Germline values: CDR1 LGHDT, CDR2 YNNKEL (reference sequence). Trimming took 2 bases from V and 0 from J, leaving 8 bases between them. CDR3 region: CASSQLQSSGANVLTF. DNA for the CDR3: TGTGCCAGCAGCCAACTACAGTCCTCTGGGGCCAACGTCCTGACTTTC.

This sequence joins TRBV12-3 or TRBV12-4 and TRBJ2-1; 11 bases agree with TRBD2. The trim removed 6 bases at V and 3 bases at J, leaving 7 bases unmatched. The CDR3 contains 16 residues. CDR3 protein: CASRSSGTSGYNEQFF. The DNA of the CDR3 is TGTGCCAGCAGATCTTCCGGGACTAGCGGCTACAATGAGCAGTTCTTC.

This clonotype was picked up a small number of times. CDR3 in amino acids: CASSLAEGNQPQHF. DNA of the CDR3: TGTGCCAGCAGTTTAGCTGAAGGCAATCAGCCCCAGCATTTT. This chain uses TRBV12-3 or TRBV12-4 with TRBJ1-5; D uncertain. The CDR3 sequence is 14 residues long. The germline V and J ends were trimmed by 0 bases and 2 bases, with 5 bases remaining between them.

There are a few counts of this clonotype. V gene TRBV11-2 combines with J gene TRBJ1-4; tentative D call: TRBD1 (5 bases). This CDR3 has 17 residues. Germline loops: CDR1 SGHAT, CDR2 FQNNGV. Trimming stripped 6 bases from V and 4 bases from J, with 21 bases between. In DNA, the CDR3 is TGTGCCAGCAGTCCGGTGAACGTGCGGGGCCTTAATGAAAAACTGTTTTTT. This codes for CASSPVNVRGLNEKLFF.

In its sample, this clonotype was seen a few times. The chain combines TRBV6-1 with TRBJ2-7; D may be TRBD2 (5 bases). Deletions cut 6 bases from V and 3 bases from J, with 12 bases between. Looked up from germline, CDR1 is MNHNS and CDR2 is SASEGT. This CDR3 is 13 amino acids long. The CDR3 DNA reads as TGTGCCAGCAGCCCACAGAGGGACTACGAGCAGTACTTC. It specifies CASSPQRDYEQYF.

The gene calls are TRBV4-1 and TRBJ2-5; 9 bases match TRBD2. V was clipped by 3 bases and J by 1 base; unmatched bases: 6. The CDR3 is 16 amino acids. The V gene's germline CDR1 is MGHRA and CDR2 YSYEKL. CDR3 bases: TGCGCCAGCAGCCAGGGGACTAGCTTCGCCCAAGAGACCCAGTACTTC. Protein: CASSQGTSFAQETQYF.

The V call is TRBV28, the J call TRBJ2-1, with 15 bases that match TRBD2. The J call is in doubt because the DNA end fits TRBJ2-5 better. The CDR3 runs 17 residues. The V gene's germline CDR1 is MDHEN and CDR2 SYDVKM. In DNA, the CDR3 is TGTGCCAGCAAATACCCCGGACTAGCGGGGGGGCAGGAGACCCAGTACTTC. Translating gives CASKYPGLAGGQETQYF.

This clonotype was observed a few times. The chain couples TRBV20-1 to TRBJ1-4, with a weak D call TRBD1 (5 bases). Germline assignment: CDR1 DFQATT and CDR2 SNEGSKA (reference sequence). Trimming pared 2 bases from V and 8 bases from J, leaving 18 bases between. This CDR3 has 15 residues. CDR3 in DNA: TGCAGTGCTAGACACCCTAAGCAGGGAGACGAAAAACTGTTTTTT. It is translated as CSARHPKQGDEKLFF.

The V and J genes are TRBV5-1 and TRBJ2-7; either TRBD1 or TRBD2 may fit D (5 bases each). V dropped 3 bases and J dropped 3 bases, with 13 bases sitting between them. This CDR3 contains 14 residues. Per the germline V gene, CDR1 is SGHRS and CDR2 is YFSETQ. CDR3 nucleotide sequence: TGCGCCAGCAGCTCGGGGCGGTGGGACTACGAGCAGTACTTC. Amino acid sequence: CASSSGRWDYEQYF.

This clonotype was seen only a few times. J is TRBJ2-6 and V is TRBV2, with D perhaps matching TRBD1 or TRBD2 (6 bases each). This CDR3 has 13 amino acids. The V gene's germline CDR1 is SNHLY and CDR2 FYNNEI. The V end lost 3 bases, the J end lost 14 bases, and 14 bases lay between the germline ends. The CDR3 bases are TGTGCCAGCAGTGAGGGGGGCGAACGGTTCCTGACTTTC. This encodes CASSEGGERFLTF.

There are a few counts of this clonotype. This chain connects TRBV20-1 to TRBJ2-7; D uncertain. The CDR3 is 13 residues long. The V gene lost 3 bases and the J gene lost 1 base, with 10 bases spanning the gap. Germline CDR1 DFQATT, CDR2 SNEGSKA (reference sequence). The chain's CDR3 is CSASPPPSYEQYF. The CDR3 DNA reads TGCAGTGCTAGTCCCCCCCCTTCCTACGAGCAGTACTTC.

This CDR3 is CASRTGTASGVQYF. CDR3 sequence (DNA): TGTGCCAGTCGGACCGGGACAGCATCGGGAGTTCAGTACTTC. The chain uses TRBV25-1 and TRBJ2-4; TRBD1 is a possible D gene (7 bases). The V end was cut by 9 bases, the J end by 11 bases, with 23 bases between. The V gene's germline CDR1 is MGHDK and CDR2 SYGVNS. The CDR3 is 14 amino acids. Based on the CDR3 plus reference TRBV25-1 and TRBJ2-4, the full variable domain is EADIYQTPRYLVIGTGKKITLECSQTMGHDKMYWYQQDPGMELHLIHYSYGVNSTEKGDLSSESTVSRIRTEHFPLTLESARPSHTSQYLCASRTGTASGVQYFGAGTRLSVL.

This clonotype has a handful of counts. The gene calls are TRBV6-6 and TRBJ2-1; 8 nucleotides align to TRBD1. The trim removed 5 bases at V and 4 bases at J, leaving 10 bases unmatched. The CDR3 consists of 16 residues. CDR1 and CDR2 (germline): MNHNY, SVGAGI (reference sequence). The CDR3: CASSRTGPTQYNEQFF. CDR3 DNA: TGTGCCAGCAGTCGGACAGGGCCTACGCAGTACAATGAGCAGTTCTTC.

The V and J genes are TRBV5-1 and TRBJ2-2; the D gene is possibly TRBD1 (8 bases). Germline V gene lookup returns CDR1 SGHRS and CDR2 YFSETQ. The CDR3 has 20 residues. V lost 1 base and J lost 2, with 24 bases in between. CDR3 protein: CASSLPRSGEQGANTGELFF. Here the CDR3 DNA reads TGCGCCAGCAGCTTGCCCCGGAGCGGGGAGCAGGGGGCAAACACCGGGGAGCTGTTTTTT.

This clonotype was counted a few times. The CDR3 spells CASSRGHLYEQYF. As DNA, the CDR3 is TGTGCCAGCAGCAGAGGACACCTCTACGAGCAGTACTTC. The rearrangement uses TRBV7-9 and TRBJ2-1, with D tentatively TRBD1 (5 bases). With the DNA end fitting TRBJ2-7 better, the J assignment may be wrong. This CDR3 is 13 amino acids long. Germline V gives CDR1 SEHNR, CDR2 FQNEAQ (reference sequence).

This clonotype was recorded once. The chain links TRBV2 to TRBJ1-5; no reliable D call. The germline V gene encodes CDR1 SNHLY and CDR2 FYNNEI. V was shortened by 6 bases and J by 5 bases, with 11 bases between the two germline ends. The CDR3 contains 13 residues. The CDR3: CASSTSRDQPQHF. The CDR3 coding sequence is TGTGCCAGCAGCACAAGTAGAGATCAGCCCCAGCATTTT.

The gene calls are TRBV20-1 and TRBJ2-5; D possibly matches TRBD1 or TRBD2 (6 bases each). The J call may be faulty, since TRBJ2-1 better matches the DNA end. Germline CDR1 reads DFQATT; CDR2 reads SNEGSKA (reference sequence). The CDR3 totals 14 residues. The CDR3, as DNA: TGCAGTGCCGCGCCACCGGGGGCCCCCAATGAGCAGTTCTTC. This sequence encodes CSAAPPGAPNEQFF.

CDR3 in amino acids: CASSLAGWVYGNTIYF. CDR3 coding DNA: TGCGCCAGCAGCTTGGCCGGGTGGGTTTACGGAAACACCATATATTTT. The chain has TRBV5-1 and TRBJ1-3; D call uncertain. The CDR3 runs 16 residues. The germline V gene has CDR1 SGHRS and CDR2 YFSETQ. V lost 0 bases to trimming and J lost 4 bases, with 14 bases between them.

This clonotype was found a few times. The chain has TRBV9 and TRBJ2-1; TRBD2 agrees at 10 bases. Trimming removed 3 bases from V and 7 bases from J; junction bases left unmatched: 10. Germline values: CDR1 SGDLS, CDR2 YYNGEE. The CDR3 runs 16 residues. The CDR3 DNA reads TGTGCCAGCAGCGCAAATAGAGCGGGGGGGATTAATGAGCAGTTCTTC. Its translation is CASSANRAGGINEQFF.

The V call is TRBV15, the J call TRBJ2-7, with TRBD2 matching 11 bases. The J call is uncertain, as TRBJ2-5 better fits the DNA end. This CDR3 contains 14 residues. Germline V gene lookup returns CDR1 LNHNV and CDR2 YYDKDF (reference sequence). The CDR3 is CATSRTSGQETQYF. In nucleotides, the CDR3 is TGTGCCACCAGTCGGACTAGCGGGCAAGAGACCCAGTACTTC.